These T cell receptor beta chains were read from a single sample in a study of identical twins. One entry per CDR3 protein, called by TCRdb with MiXCR from the 5' RACE reads. The table includes around 650,000 distinct CDR3 sequences, 7.1% detected once. In addition, the sample was reused for a study of yellow fever vaccine responses in identical twins.

Sequenced: PBMCs. The receptors originated from a woman aged 18-29 years in good health. CDR3s include the opening cysteine and the closing phenylalanine or tryptophan. The D gene is left open where the match is weak. Clone size is stated in some rows and not others, as once, few, many or a class when expanded.

TRBV3-1,TRBJ2-7,few,.,CASSQDPAGIYEQYF,TGTGCCAGCAGCCAAGATCCGGCGGGAATATACGAGCAGTACTTC
TRBV27,TRBJ2-5,few,TRBD2,CASSPRAAGVDETQYF,TGTGCCAGCAGCCCCCGAGCAGCGGGGGTCGACGAGACCCAGTACTTC
TRBV12-5,TRBJ2-7,.,.,CASGRAQTGSPPYEQYF,TGTGCTAGTGGACGCGCACAAACAGGTAGTCCCCCCTACGAGCAGTACTTC
TRBV11-2,TRBJ2-3,many,.,CASSLHSAESTDTQYF,TGTGCCAGCAGCTTACACAGCGCCGAGAGCACAGATACGCAGTATTTT
TRBV5-5,TRBJ1-1,many,.,CASSSPGGLNTEAFF,TGTGCCAGCAGCTCCCCGGGGGGATTGAACACTGAAGCTTTCTTT
TRBV27,TRBJ2-7,many,TRBD2,CASSKTSFGYEQYF,TGTGCCAGCAGTAAGACTAGCTTCGGCTACGAGCAGTACTTC
TRBV6-4,TRBJ2-1,many,.,CASSEESTPTNEQFF,TGTGCCAGCAGTGAGGAGTCGACGCCGACTAATGAGCAGTTCTTC
TRBV7-9,TRBJ2-7,many,TRBD2,CASNQAGGSSYEQYF,TGTGCCAGCAACCAAGCGGGAGGGAGCTCCTACGAGCAGTACTTC
TRBV6-4,TRBJ2-1,few,.,CASSDSIGNEQFF,TGTGCCAGCAGTGACTCGATTGGAAATGAGCAGTTCTTC
TRBV4-2,TRBJ1-4,few,.,CASSQEQDYEKLFF,TGTGCCAGCAGCCAAGAGCAGGACTATGAAAAACTGTTTTTT
TRBV20-1,TRBJ2-3,.,TRBD2,CSPLAGREDTQYF,TGCAGTCCTTTAGCGGGAAGGGAAGATACGCAGTATTTT
TRBV9,TRBJ2-1,few,TRBD2,CASSVAGLADEQFF,TGTGCCAGCAGCGTAGCTGGACTAGCTGATGAGCAGTTCTTC
TRBV20-1,TRBJ2-2,.,TRBD2,CCASGGTSGKGGELFF,TGCTGTGCTAGTGGGGGGACTAGCGGGAAGGGCGGGGAGCTGTTTTTT
TRBV5-1,TRBJ1-2,.,.,CASSSIGQLGYTF,TGCGCCAGCAGCAGTATAGGGCAGCTTGGCTACACCTTC
TRBV5-1,TRBJ1-1,many,.,CASSLTTGVGTEAFF,TGCGCCAGCAGCTTGACCACCGGGGTAGGGACTGAAGCTTTCTTT
TRBV20-1,TRBJ2-3,.,.,CSARVNVRSDTQYF,TGCAGTGCTAGAGTGAATGTTAGATCAGATACGCAGTATTTT
TRBV15,TRBJ1-5,many,TRBD1,CATSPRRTGGPGGNQPQHF,TGTGCCACCAGCCCGAGGAGGACAGGGGGACCAGGAGGCAATCAGCCCCAGCATTTT
TRBV20-1,TRBJ1-2,many,.,CSARTAYGYTF,TGCAGTGCCCGGACAGCTTATGGCTACACCTTC
TRBV20-1,TRBJ2-2,few,TRBD1,CSALQGQGIGRTGELFF,TGCAGTGCCCTTCAAGGACAGGGGATTGGGAGGACCGGGGAGCTGTTTTTT
TRBV5-6,TRBJ1-1,few,.,CASSPTTDNTEAFF,TGTGCCAGCAGCCCCACGACAGATAACACTGAAGCTTTCTTT
TRBV12-3/TRBV12-4,TRBJ2-1,few,.,CASGGAQSYNEQFF,TGTGCCAGCGGGGGAGCCCAATCCTACAATGAGCAGTTCTTC
TRBV29-1,TRBJ2-2,many,TRBD2,CSVGAPGLARTGELFF,TGCAGCGTTGGGGCCCCGGGACTAGCACGAACCGGGGAGCTGTTTTTT
TRBV12-3/TRBV12-4,TRBJ1-1,.,.,CASSLGISAFF,TGTGCCAGCAGTTTAGGAATTTCAGCTTTCTTT
TRBV7-2,TRBJ2-2,many,TRBD2,CASRREADTGELFF,TGTGCCAGCCGGCGGGAGGCCGACACCGGGGAGCTGTTTTTT
TRBV25-1,TRBJ1-2,many,.,CASSGQYGYTF,TGTGCCAGCAGCGGACAGTATGGCTACACCTTC
TRBV19,TRBJ2-2,.,.,CGTWGANTGELFF,TGTGGGACATGGGGCGCGAACACCGGGGAGCTGTTTTTT
TRBV7-2,TRBJ2-1,many,TRBD2,CASSLARLAGYNEQFF,TGTGCCAGCAGCTTAGCACGCCTAGCGGGTTACAATGAGCAGTTCTTC
TRBV19,TRBJ2-7,.,TRBD1,CASSIQGASSYEQYF,TGTGCCAGTAGCATACAGGGGGCGAGTTCCTACGAGCAGTACTTC
TRBV7-2,TRBJ1-5,many,.,CASSLRGVEPQHF,TGTGCCAGCAGCTTAAGGGGCGTAGAGCCCCAGCATTTT
TRBV29-1,TRBJ2-3,.,.,CSVEGLGATQYF,TGCAGCGTTGAGGGTTTGGGAGCTACGCAGTATTTT
TRBV6-6,TRBJ1-1,few,.,CASSYELGTEAFF,TGTGCCAGCAGTTACGAGTTGGGCACTGAAGCTTTCTTT
TRBV3-1,TRBJ1-1,many,.,CASSQMEGTEAFF,TGTGCCAGCAGCCAGATGGAGGGCACTGAAGCTTTCTTT
TRBV12-3/TRBV12-4,TRBJ1-3,many,.,CASGEDSGNTIYF,TGTGCAAGCGGAGAGGACTCTGGAAACACCATATATTTT
TRBV12-3/TRBV12-4,TRBJ1-3,few,.,CASSLLQIHTLNTIYF,TGTGCCAGCAGTTTACTGCAGATACACACCCTAAACACCATATATTTT
TRBV11-3,TRBJ2-3,.,TRBD2,CASSRGTEDTQYF,TGTGCCAGCTCGCGGGGGACTGAAGATACGCAGTATTTT